The sequence of this T cell receptor (beta chain) was determined in a study of T-cell memory formation after mild COVID-19 (dated by TCRdb to the early 2020s). In the study overall: TCR sequence clusters from the two donors were largely donor specific. In a couple of donors, T-cell clones that expanded and contracted after mild COVID-19 were tracked by sequencing TCRalpha and TCRbeta repertoires over time. Two young, previously healthy adult volunteers, one female and one male, were included in the cohort. Points the paper makes about the study in general: The study included only two mild cases, and larger cohorts that include severe cases with pre-infection samples were judged to be necessary. Balanced CD4/CD8 phenotypes were observed for clones contracting from day 15 to 85, whereas a bias towards CD4+ was observed for a second wave of clones expanding from day 15 to 37. Some responding clones were detected in pre-infection memory, suggesting pre-existing cross-reactive memory T cells joined the SARS-CoV-2 response. Contracting CD4+ clones appeared mostly in the CM and EM memory subsets, whereas CD8+ clones were enriched in EMRA. Whether the second-wave clones peaking on day 37 were SARS-CoV-2 specific was not confirmed.

The sequencer was an Illumina NovaSeq 6000. TCRalpha and TCRbeta cDNA libraries were built by 5'RACE with constant-segment primers, adding sample barcodes and unique molecular identifiers. Trizol reagent was used to extract RNA from every sample. The libraries were amplified in two PCR steps, and the second step added a second sample barcode and Illumina TruSeq adapters. Sequencing of libraries was performed on an Illumina NovaSeq with 2 x 150 bp paired-end reads. As for the original processing: Demultiplexing of reads and collapsing into UMI-guided consensus sequences were performed with migec v1.2.7. Using mixcr v2.1.11, UMI consensuses were aligned to TRA and TRB V and J templates and then assembled into clonotypes. Expanded or contracted clonotypes were those called significant by both edgeR and NoisET, with noise models trained on biological replicates. For edgeR calls, the cutoffs were a false discovery rate-adjusted p below 0.01 and a log2 fold-change threshold of 1. As an exploratory analysis of dynamics, PCA with hierarchical clustering was applied to max-normalized trajectories of the 1000 most abundant clonotypes. Separately sequenced CD4+ and CD8+ repertoires were used to assign a CD4 or CD8 phenotype to each responding clone. TCRdb took the public reads, trimmed them with fastp at Q25, ran MiXCR for clone calling and kept in-frame beta chains. Entries that share a CDR3 protein sequence are merged under the most common genes and DNA. The V and J calls and clone size come from TCRdb's table, not from the authors' own analysis. A total of 250,000 to 350,000 distinct CDR3 sequences appear in this sample, 15% to 20% of them only once. The ten largest clones represent 20% to 25% of the sample.

From the cysteine through the phenylalanine, the CDR3 covers 12 amino acids. CDR3 DNA only is kept here, 36 bases in frame from base 1. V is cut by 6 bases and J by 6 bases, and the space between the germline ends is 11 bases. PBMCs were isolated by Ficoll-Paque density gradient centrifugation. A word on this clonotype: Its antigen is not yet known. The input lacks base qualities; no much larger clone sits a single base away.

The sample taken for sequencing was PBMCs or a T cell subset sorted from them (not recorded which). The sequence was collected from a man aged 18 to 29 who had mild COVID-19 (a few samples of this study predate the infection). The sample titles of this study are shuffled in the database, so cell type and time point are left out; the donor was told from shared clones. The sequence joins TRBV12-3 or TRBV12-4 to TRBJ1-1, with no confident D gene call. The bases are TGTGCCAGCAGCTCCGCCCGGGCTGAAGCTTTCTTT. Translation gives CASSSARAEAFF.